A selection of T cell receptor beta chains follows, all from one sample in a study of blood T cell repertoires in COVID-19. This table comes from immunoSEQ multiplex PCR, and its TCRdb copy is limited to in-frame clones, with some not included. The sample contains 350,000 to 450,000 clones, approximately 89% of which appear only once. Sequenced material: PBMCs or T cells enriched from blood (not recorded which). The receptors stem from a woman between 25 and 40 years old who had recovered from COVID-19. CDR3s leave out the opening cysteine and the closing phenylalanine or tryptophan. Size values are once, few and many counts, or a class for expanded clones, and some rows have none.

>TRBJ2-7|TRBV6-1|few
ASSELQFLGQQPYEQY
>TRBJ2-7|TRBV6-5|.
ASSFKPGVYEQY
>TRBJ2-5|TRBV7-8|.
ASSPALVIGGTQY
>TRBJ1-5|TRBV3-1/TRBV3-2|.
ASSQQGSNQPQH
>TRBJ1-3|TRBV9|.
ASSSGESGNTIY
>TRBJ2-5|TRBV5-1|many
ASSLAPGTGKTPQETQY
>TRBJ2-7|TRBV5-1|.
ASSLAGGQGYEQY
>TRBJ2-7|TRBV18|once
ASSLAGGYEQY
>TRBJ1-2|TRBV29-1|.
SVEDWGEDGYT
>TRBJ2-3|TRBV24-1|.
ATSDSSRGRYTDTQY
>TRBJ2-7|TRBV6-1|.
ASSDWGKVTGNEQY
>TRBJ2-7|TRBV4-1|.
ASSQEVGDRRNRYEQY
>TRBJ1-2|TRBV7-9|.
ASSSDSYGYT
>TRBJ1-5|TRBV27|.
ASSFKQGSGQPQH
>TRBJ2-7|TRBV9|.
ASSGSSGAYEQY
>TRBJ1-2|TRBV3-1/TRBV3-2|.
ASSQDPGVISYGYT
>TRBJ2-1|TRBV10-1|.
ASSDRRDPYNEQF
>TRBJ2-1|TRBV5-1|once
ASTQGLAGAYNEQF
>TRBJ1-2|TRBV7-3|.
ASSPIVTAPNGYT
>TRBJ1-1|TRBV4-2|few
ASSQEGGVARDTEAF
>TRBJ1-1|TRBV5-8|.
ASSLLHLRGREAF
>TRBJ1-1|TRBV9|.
ASSRGGQNTEAF
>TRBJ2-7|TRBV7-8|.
ASSLASYYEQY
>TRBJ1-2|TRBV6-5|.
ASSSTEYGYT
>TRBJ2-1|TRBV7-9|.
ASSLASGVWEQF
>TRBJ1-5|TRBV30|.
ALGQGGQPQH
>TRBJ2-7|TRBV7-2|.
ASSSAPLGGVSYEQY
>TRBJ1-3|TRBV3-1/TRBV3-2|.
ASSRGRGTTIY